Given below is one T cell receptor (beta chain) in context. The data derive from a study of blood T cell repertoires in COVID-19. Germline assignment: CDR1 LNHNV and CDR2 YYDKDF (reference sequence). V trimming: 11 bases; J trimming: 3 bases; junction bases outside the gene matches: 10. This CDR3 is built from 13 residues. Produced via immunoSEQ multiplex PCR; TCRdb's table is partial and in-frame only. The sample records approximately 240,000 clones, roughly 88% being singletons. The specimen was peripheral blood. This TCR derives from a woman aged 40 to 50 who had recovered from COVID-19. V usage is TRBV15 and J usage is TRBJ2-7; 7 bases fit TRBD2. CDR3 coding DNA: TGTGCCGCCTCCGAGGGGACTAACTACGAGCAGTACTTC. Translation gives CAASEGTNYEQYF.